This entry is about one TCR beta chain. The antigen is undetermined. Given a much more abundant clone one base away, this may be a read error. The data originate from a study of molecular identifiers for immune sequencing clone quantification. Study observations and caveats: Highly expanded clones may be undercounted when identical TCR molecules share barcodes. Effector cells kept over 98% of their molecules in clones above 20 RNA copies, while naive cells kept under 1% there.

Each CDR3 protein gets one entry after TCRdb re-called the PCR reads with MiXCR. The table includes some 590,000 distinct CDR3 sequences, 25% detected once. Researchers sorted naive CD8 T cells as cells that were CD8+CD4-CCR7+CD45RA+. The germline gives CDR1 DFQATT, CDR2 SNEGSKA (reference sequence). The CDR3 covers 14 residues. The genes are TRBV20-1 and TRBJ2-7; tentative D call: TRBD1 (6 bases). This TCR was recovered from a human donor in good health. Some libraries in this study had Jurkat cell RNA spiked in. The sequenced sample consisted of naive CD8+ T cells from blood, with Jurkat cell RNA spiked in. Subset of the sample: FACS-sorted CD8+CD4-CCR7+CD45RA+ naive T cells. CDR3 in amino acids: CSARDSHLSYERYF. Here the CDR3 DNA reads TGCAGTGCTAGGGACAGCCATCTCTCCTACGAGCGGTACTTC.